This T cell receptor beta chain was profiled in a study of cytomegalovirus exposure and HLA in healthy donors (dated by TCRdb to about 2017). About the study as a whole: According to an earlier analysis of around 600 of the donors, about 179 million T cells yielded 117 million unique TCR beta sequences and roughly 280 Gb of sequence data. Typing coverage differed by locus: A, B, C, DRB1 and DQB1 were typed in roughly 620-630 donors, DQA1 in about 560, DPA1 in roughly 590, and DPB1 in about 450. On average, 235,054 unique TCR beta nucleotide sequences were sequenced per donor among fewer than 500 genotyped donors of the cohort, with roughly 18% of those sequences being non-productive. Donor age, sex, ethnicity and CMV serostatus were compiled together with the repertoire data. Several DR-DQ haplotypes were handled as single units for association and clustering because linkage in the cohort was strong. HLA typing included class I and class II loci at four-digit resolution. In a later analysis, previously published TCR beta repertoires from some 640 donors were re-analyzed and high-resolution HLA genotyping was added so that TCR occurrence patterns could be studied. The later analysis used no new phenotypic data to find candidate immune exposures, relying instead on TCR beta sequences and their occurrence across donors. The aim of the study was to test whether cataloging public T cell receptors could identify signatures of past pathogen exposure. The study combined high-throughput TCR immunosequencing, statistical association of individual TCRs with disease status, and machine learning to predict cytomegalovirus infection status. The T cell repertoires of 666 subjects were profiled by immunosequencing and related to cytomegalovirus serostatus. Of the approximately 400 genotyped donors, approximately 80% fell in the genetic ancestry cluster associated with self-reported Caucasian donors. All discovery cohort repertoires had been generated on a single sequencing platform. In an earlier analysis of several hundred of the donors, high-throughput TCR beta sequencing was used to judge whether each TCR beta V gene segment behaved as functional or pseudogenic. An early release covering about 600 HLA-typed donors comprised about 290 gigabases of sequencing data and roughly 85 million unique TCR sequences. Besides the first cohort of around 700 subjects, a separate validation cohort made up of around 120 different subjects was used. A later genetic analysis took genome-wide SNP genotypes for about three fifths of the 666 donors and used that subset as a discovery cohort. Study-level results and caveats: A further reported finding was that TCR beta sequences accurately predicted the HLA-A and HLA-B alleles for most subjects in the first cohort. In vitro tests confirmed that a few of the cytomegalovirus-associated TCR beta chains recognize cytomegalovirus antigens. A cluster of highly shared sequence variants was judged likely to represent a technical artifact of the sequencing pipeline. Some IMGT-functional V segments, including TRBV6-2 and TRBV6-3, could not be distinguished by the 87-base-pair reads and were therefore excluded. A later analysis reported that several top co-occurrence clusters appeared linked to parvovirus B19, influenza, CMV and Epstein-Barr virus. Because HLA typing was missing for some donors at each locus, association tests included only the typed subset. In this cohort, only TCR beta chains were sequenced, and detectable features were limited by the absence of alpha or paired-chain data. Broadly in line with IMGT annotations, most TCR beta V segments showed up in productive rearrangements about 87% or about 30% of the time in an earlier analysis of about 500 of the donors. A later genetic analysis reported fewer N-insertions in productive TCRs among donors in an Asian-associated ancestry cluster than the roughly 620-donor mean. V-gene and J-gene trimming of TCR beta chains was associated with a missense DCLRE1C variant in a later genetic analysis, and the association was replicated in an independent cohort. Roughly uniform sequencing depth across donors was assumed in presence/absence analyses, although this assumption may not hold. In a later analysis, TCR association rates were found to vary across HLA loci, with the most associated TCRs seen for DRB1 alleles and the fewest for HLA-C alleles. Most TCR sequences were observed very rarely across donors, whereas some public TCRs were present in many individuals. The classifier was reported to diagnose cytomegalovirus status with high specificity and sensitivity in both the original cohort and the validation cohort. Specific HLA alleles were associated with 15,000 to 20,000 TCR beta sequences at a false discovery rate of 0.05 in a later analysis. In a later analysis, HLA-associated TCR beta chains showed more clonal expansion and lower generation probabilities than non-associated chains that were equally common. Immune exposure information for the cohort was limited to CMV serostatus. Strong co-occurrence of HLA alleles, especially DR and DQ, made assigning TCR associations to individual alleles difficult. The authors suggested that the approach could potentially be extended to other disease states and immunological phenotypes. The study listed around 160 TCR beta chains as associated with cytomegalovirus. Most CMV-associated TCR beta chains appeared to be HLA-restricted in a later analysis, and the HLA associations seemed to be driven largely by CMV exposure. Linkage disequilibrium might explain the correlated functional status among segregating V segments, but an unknown experimental factor could not be ruled out. The earlier analysis of 587 of the donors excluded 15 to 20 rarely observed V segments, including chromosome 9 orphons, because counts were too low.

Looking up the germline V gene (reference sequence) yields CDR1 SGHNT and CDR2 YYREEE. V has 4 bases trimmed and J has 7 bases trimmed; junction bases matching no gene number 4. Inclusive of the bounding cysteine and phenylalanine, the CDR3 is 13 residues long. Only the CDR3 part of the read is kept: 39 bases, read in frame from the first base. Libraries were built with the immunoSEQ multiplex PCR assay. The multiplex PCR relied on a mix of 60 forward primers for TCR Vbeta segments and 13 reverse primers for TCR Jbeta segments. The CDR3 region of rearranged TCR beta genes was amplified from genomic DNA with a multiplex PCR assay. On the Illumina HiSeq System, the amplified TCR beta libraries were sequenced as 87-base-pair reads. For the original study's pipeline: Across the 670 or so repertoires, a later analysis counted 78 million or so unique TCR beta chains, 8.5 million to 12 million of which were shared by at least two donors. A nearest-neighbor algorithm error-corrected the raw reads and collapsed the reads into unique sequences, merging closely related sequences to remove PCR and sequencing errors. Alignment of CDR3 sequences to IMGT reference sequences was used to assign V, D and J gene segments. Each retained sequence needed at least a six-nucleotide match to both a V gene segment and a J gene segment. A rearrangement counted as productive if the CDR3 had no stop codons and remained in frame with V and J, and every other rearrangement counted as non-productive. Following IMGT convention, CDR3 was defined as the stretch from the second conserved V-encoded cysteine to the conserved J-encoded phenylalanine. The earlier analysis of around 640 of the donors excluded sequences that lacked an unambiguous match to a single V gene segment. An earlier analysis of fewer than 750 of the donors classified V segments as functional when productive rearrangements were above 56.7% and as segregating when the standard deviation between donors was above 5%. A statistical classification framework was developed to diagnose cytomegalovirus status using the catalog of TCR beta chain sequences. A later analysis assigned V and J genes by comparing TCR nucleotide sequences with IMGT/GENE-DB human TR gene sequences. Using the TCRdist pipeline, a later analysis assigned CDR3 sequences along with most-parsimonious VDJ recombination scenarios. In a later analysis, every TCR beta chain was defined by the combination of its CDR3 amino acid sequence and its V-gene family, and reads without a unique V-gene family were dropped. In a later analysis, around 650 highly shared, low-generation-probability nucleotide sequences were removed to address suspected cross-contamination and a sequencing artifact. For each public chain, a later analysis derived a clonal expansion index from normalized ranks of inferred template counts within each repertoire. In a later analysis, generation probabilities were computed with a VDJ recombination model fitted to out-of-frame rearrangements, and the resulting probabilities were checked against IGoR. In a later analysis, hypergeometric tests were used to score TCR-TCR, TCR-HLA and TCR-CMV co-occurrence, with a repertoire-size bias correction applied to TCR pairs. To estimate false discovery rates, a later analysis permuted the HLA or CMV assignments 20 times. In a later analysis, co-occurring TCRs were grouped with DBSCAN, and TCRdist sequence similarity was added when clustering was performed within HLA-allele-positive subsets. For co-occurrence clustering, repertoires with fewer than 30,000 or more than 120,000 public chains were excluded, along with roughly 5 repertoires with anomalous nucleotide sharing. TCRdb provides this immuneACCESS table in a form limited to in-frame rearrangements. Some clones are lacking; in checked studies, under half of them reflect an unresolved V gene, and why the rest are absent is not known. D and trimming were read from the DNA, whereas the V and J calls and clone size are those reported in that table. This sample's clone table shows under 75,000 clones. Jointly, the top ten make up about 2.4% of the sample.

Of note for this clone: Its antigen remains undetermined.

The cohort consisted of 600 to 700 healthy bone marrow donors. At the time of sampling, all cohort members were nominally healthy, though unrecorded immune exposures were likely present. The donor was CMV seropositive and was included in the group of 250 to 350 seropositive cohort members. Every donor gave a peripheral blood sample, and the peripheral blood mononuclear cells from that sample were used for TCR beta sequencing. Genomic DNA extraction from the blood cell samples was performed with the Qiagen DNeasy Blood Extraction Kit. Recombination joined TRBV5-4 with TRBJ1-2, and 10 junction bases match TRBD1. This receptor was identified in a female donor in good health and CMV-seropositive. The sequencing sample was made of PBMCs. The CDR3 here reads CASSPTGGGGYTF. The DNA sequence follows: TGTGCCAGCAGCCCGACAGGGGGCGGTGGCTACACCTTC.